This TCR beta chain was identified in a study of T-cell reconstitution after alpha-beta-depleted transplantation in children. Unique molecular identifiers tagged the TCRbeta library. TCRdb called the PCR reads again in MiXCR, with one record for every CDR3 protein. The sample yields about 610,000 distinct CDR3 sequences, 10% seen once. The CDR3 runs to 15 residues. The V segment lost 4 bases and the J segment 1 base; nucleotides outside the gene matches: 3. The germline gives CDR1 LNHDA, CDR2 SQIVND (reference sequence). The starting material was PBMCs from the stem cell graft donor, obtained from the stem cell graft. The rearrangement joins TRBV19 to TRBJ2-5; 10 positions match TRBD1. This TCR came from a human donor who donated a stem cell graft to a child with acute myeloid leukemia. The CDR3 DNA reads TGTGCCAGTAGTACGGGACAGGGGATCCAAGAGACCCAGTACTTC. The encoded protein is CASSTGQGIQETQYF.